The 15 T cell receptor beta chains in this list originate from one sample, sequenced in a study of post-analysis software for immune sequencing data. Unique molecular identifiers featured in each of the TCR beta cDNA libraries. Via MiXCR, TCRdb re-called the PCR reads, giving one row per CDR3 protein. The table includes approximately 630,000 distinct CDR3 sequences, 59% detected once. Their antigens remain unidentified. Study observations and caveats: When patients were compared with controls, about 5 TRBV segments were more frequent, TRBV5-6, TRBV5-1 and TRBV20-1 among them.

Sequencing was performed on blood. Receptors were obtained from a girl aged 2-10 years with multiple sclerosis.

This chain joins TRBV5-5 and TRBJ2-2, with 7 bases fitting TRBD2. Germline-derived CDR1 and CDR2 are SGHKS and YYEKEE (reference sequence). The CDR3 runs to 16 residues. V lost 0 bases to trimming and J lost 5 bases; unmatched junction nucleotides: 7. The CDR3 is CASSLARETRTGELFF. CDR3 in DNA: TGTGCCAGCAGCTTGGCGCGGGAGACAAGGACCGGGGAGCTGTTTTTT.

The chain recombines TRBV20-1 with TRBJ2-1; no reliable D call. V was trimmed by 1 base and J by 6 bases, leaving 19 bases between them. This CDR3 contains 16 residues. Germline CDR1 and CDR2: DFQATT and SNEGSKA (reference sequence). CDR3 nucleotide sequence: TGCAGTGCTAGAGGCACCTTAGATGAAAGGGCCAATGAGCAGTTCTTC. Amino acids: CSARGTLDERANEQFF.

J is TRBJ2-3 and V is TRBV18; 8 positions agree with TRBD2. The germline V gene encodes CDR1 KGHSH and CDR2 LQKENI. The CDR3 loop spans 15 amino acids. V was pared by 6 bases and J by 5 bases, with 10 bases of the junction left unmatched. This CDR3 reads CASSLTGGFEDTQYF. The CDR3 DNA follows: TGTGCCAGCTCCCTTACGGGGGGGTTTGAAGATACGCAGTATTTT.

This clonotype was seen only a few times. The chain couples TRBV12-3 or TRBV12-4 to TRBJ2-1, with 7 bases identical to TRBD2. CDR3 length: 19 amino acids. Trimming at V came to 5 bases and at J to 4 bases, leaving 20 bases not matched to a gene. The CDR3 sequence is CASSPIGGAGPLSYNEQFF. CDR3 sequence (DNA): TGTGCCAGCAGTCCGATAGGCGGAGCGGGGCCACTTTCTTACAATGAGCAGTTCTTC.

This rearrangement joins TRBV6-5 to TRBJ1-2; the D gene is possibly TRBD1 (5 bases). V was pared by 2 bases and J by 3 bases, with 13 bases between. Looked up from germline, CDR1 is MNHEY and CDR2 is SVGAGI. The length of the CDR3 is 15 residues. DNA of the CDR3: TGTGCCAGCAGTTACGTGCGGGGCGGTGACTATGGCTACACCTTC. This encodes CASSYVRGGDYGYTF.

The chain's CDR3 is CASRPDRGGRGTEAFF. CDR3 bases: TGTGCCAGCAGACCGGACAGGGGCGGTCGGGGCACTGAAGCTTTCTTT. J is TRBJ1-1 and V is TRBV7-9; 9 positions agree with TRBD1. The CDR3 has 16 residues. The germline gives CDR1 SEHNR, CDR2 FQNEAQ (reference sequence). The V and J ends lost 6 bases and 4 bases, in that order; junction bases with no gene match: 12.

This clonotype was detected only a few times. The V gene is TRBV2, the J gene TRBJ2-5, with TRBD2 matching over 12 bases. V shed 1 base, J shed 6 bases, and the junction held 3 bases outside the gene matches. CDR3 length: 15 residues. CDR1 is SNHLY and CDR2 is FYNNEI in the germline V gene. In nucleotides, the CDR3 is TGTGCCAGCAGTGAAGAAGGGACTAGCGGGCAGACCCAGTACTTC. Translated, it gives CASSEEGTSGQTQYF.

The genes are TRBV4-3 and TRBJ2-1; 11 nucleotides agree with TRBD1. The CDR3 runs 16 residues. Germline V lookup: CDR1 LGHNA, CDR2 YSLEER. Trimming cost V 3 bases and J 5 bases; bases outside gene matches: 6. CDR3 DNA: TGCGCCAGCAGCCATCGGGACAGGGGGTTCCACAATGAGCAGTTCTTC. Translation gives CASSHRDRGFHNEQFF.

V is TRBV5-1 and J is TRBJ1-1; 7 bases line up with TRBD1. Germline CDR1 reads SGHRS; CDR2 reads YFSETQ. J lost 1 base, V lost 4 bases, and 4 bases had no gene match. This CDR3 has 14 amino acids. The CDR3 region is CASSTGQPNTEAFF. CDR3 nucleotides: TGCGCCAGCAGCACGGGACAGCCGAACACTGAAGCTTTCTTT. Supplemented by reference TRBV5-1 and TRBJ1-1, the full variable domain reads KAGVTQTPRYLIKTRGQQVTLSCSPISGHRSVSWYQQTPGQGLQFLFEYFSETQRNKGNFPGRFSGRQFSNSRSEMNVSTLELGDSALYLCASSTGQPNTEAFFGQGTRLTVV.

The chain recombines TRBV20-1 with TRBJ2-1; D could derive from TRBD1 or TRBD2 (5 bases each). Deletions cut 1 base from V and 10 bases from J, with 20 bases between. Germline lookup yields CDR1 DFQATT and CDR2 SNEGSKA (reference sequence). This CDR3 is built from 15 residues. The CDR3 coding sequence is TGCAGTGCTAGAGGGGCGTTTGGGACGCATGGGGAGCAGTTCTTC. Translated, it gives CSARGAFGTHGEQFF.

The chain joins TRBV2 to TRBJ2-1, with D possibly matching TRBD2 (6 bases). The CDR3 totals 13 residues. V was clipped by 7 bases and J by 8 bases, with 15 bases between them. Germline values: CDR1 SNHLY, CDR2 FYNNEI. The CDR3: CASTHNPSDEQFF. CDR3 coding DNA: TGTGCCAGCACCCATAATCCTAGCGATGAGCAGTTCTTC.

V usage is TRBV15 and J usage is TRBJ2-4; D is possibly TRBD2 (5 bases). The CDR3 runs to 14 residues. Trimming pared 5 bases from V and 13 bases from J, leaving 21 bases between. Germline CDR1 and CDR2: LNHNV and YYDKDF (reference sequence). The CDR3 nucleotides are TGTGCCACCAGCTCTGAGGGAACTTGGAATGAGCAGTACTTC. It encodes CATSSEGTWNEQYF.

The chain employs TRBV15 and TRBJ2-1; D might be TRBD1 (6 bases). Trimming pared 5 bases from V and 4 bases from J, leaving 9 bases between. The CDR3 contains 13 residues. The germline gives CDR1 LNHNV, CDR2 YYDKDF (reference sequence). CDR3 sequence reads: CATSSDSYNEQFF. As DNA, the CDR3 is TGTGCCACCAGCTCGGACAGTTACAATGAGCAGTTCTTC.

J is TRBJ2-3 and V is TRBV6-2 or TRBV6-3; 12 nucleotides agree with TRBD2. This CDR3 is 17 amino acids long. CDR1 is MNHEY and CDR2 is SVGEGT in the germline V gene. J was trimmed by 3 bases and V by 4 bases; bases with no gene match: 8. The CDR3 DNA reads TGTGCCAGCAGTTCTAGCGGGGGGGGATTTTGGACAGATACGCAGTATTTT. It specifies CASSSSGGGFWTDTQYF.

V gene TRBV12-3 or TRBV12-4 combines with J gene TRBJ1-1; TRBD1 matches 8 bases. The CDR3 length is 13 residues. The V gene end was trimmed by 4 bases and the J gene end by 5 bases; junction bases not matched to a gene: 3. DNA for the CDR3: TGTGCCAGCAGTTCGGACAGGGCAACTGAAGCTTTCTTT. Its translation: CASSSDRATEAFF.